The next 21 T cell receptor beta chains were all read from a single sample in a study of control samples from healthy donors and cancer patients. Measured with immunoSEQ multiplex PCR; TCRdb has only the in-frame clones, and not every one. The sample has fewer than 200,000 clones; approximately 92% are singletons. Material for sequencing was blood. These receptors all come from a woman aged 60-75 years in good health.

V gene TRBV15 combines with J gene TRBJ1-2; 8 bases map to TRBD1. CDR3 size: 15 residues. The junction had 7 bases not matched to a gene; V was cut back by 1 base and J by 6 bases. Germline CDR1 is LNHNV and CDR2 is YYDKDF (reference sequence). DNA of the CDR3: TGTGCCACCAGCAGAGCCTGGACAGGGAGGCATGGCTACACCTTC. Amino acid sequence: CATSRAWTGRHGYTF.

The chain links TRBV30 to TRBJ2-3, with a tentative D call TRBD1 (6 bases). Germline CDR1 is GTSNPN and CDR2 is SVGIG (reference sequence). The ends were cut back, 2 bases at V and 2 bases at J, with 14 bases in the middle. The CDR3 has 15 amino acids. CDR3 bases: TGTGCCTGGAGTTCTTGGGACACCTTCACAGATACGCAGTATTTT. The encoded protein is CAWSSWDTFTDTQYF.

The rearrangement joins TRBV7-8 to TRBJ2-7; TRBD2 is a possible D gene (6 bases). Germline CDR1 is SGHVS and CDR2 is FQNEAQ. The CDR3 length is 15 residues. V was cut by 5 bases and J by 2 bases, with 16 bases left in between. CDR3 protein: CASSIMAGLPYEQYF. CDR3 nucleotides: TGTGCCAGCAGCATCATGGCGGGGCTTCCCTACGAGCAGTACTTC. The variable domain in full, completed from reference TRBV7-8 and TRBJ2-7, reads GAGVSQSPRYKVAKRGQDVALRCDPISGHVSLFWYQQALGQGPEFLTYFQNEAQLDKSGLPSDRFFAERPEGSVSTLKIQRTQQEDSAVYLCASSIMAGLPYEQYFGPGTRLTVT.

The chain is built from TRBV15 and TRBJ2-3; a weak D match, TRBD1 (6 bases). The germline gives CDR1 LNHNV, CDR2 YYDKDF (reference sequence). The CDR3 extends over 16 amino acids. V lost 0 bases and J 6 bases, leaving 16 bases between the germline ends. The CDR3 DNA is TGTGCCACCAGCAGAGATTGGGCAGGGGAGACCGATACGCAGTATTTT. This gives the protein CATSRDWAGETDTQYF.

The sample holds one count of this clone. This sequence joins TRBV2 and TRBJ1-2, with a weak D call TRBD1 (6 bases). The germline CDR1 and CDR2 sequences are SNHLY and FYNNEI. Trimming removed 3 bases at V and 12 bases at J, with 20 bases between. CDR3 length: 14 amino acids. CDR3 loop: CASSERQGSWVNTF. CDR3 nucleotide sequence: TGTGCCAGCAGTGAGCGGCAGGGGTCCTGGGTGAACACCTTC.

V is TRBV19 and J is TRBJ1-2; D gene ambiguous. This CDR3 has 13 residues. Trimming stripped 7 bases from V and 8 bases from J, with 17 bases between. Per the germline V gene, CDR1 is LNHDA and CDR2 is SQIVND (reference sequence). Here the CDR3 DNA reads TGTGCCAGTACCCCATCCGTTGGGTACGGCTACACCTTC. This translates into CASTPSVGYGYTF. Complete variable domain (other parts from reference TRBV19 and TRBJ1-2): DGGITQSPKYLFRKEGQNVTLSCEQNLNHDAMYWYRQDPGQGLRLIYYSQIVNDFQKGDIAEGYSVSREKKESFPLTVTSAQKNPTAFYLCASTPSVGYGYTFGSGTRLTVV.

V gene TRBV6-2 or TRBV6-3 combines with J gene TRBJ1-1; TRBD1 aligns across 7 bases. Looked up from germline, CDR1 is MNHEY and CDR2 is SVGEGT. Germline trimming cut 6 bases from V and 6 bases from J; bases unmatched to any gene: 4. The CDR3 length is 12 residues. CDR3 loop: CASSRQGSEAFF. The CDR3 DNA is TGTGCCAGCAGCCGACAGGGATCTGAAGCTTTCTTT.

The chain recombines TRBV6-5 with TRBJ2-2, with a weak D call TRBD2 (6 bases). Germline-derived CDR1 and CDR2 are MNHEY and SVGAGI. The CDR3 runs 14 residues. V shed 6 bases and J shed 3 bases, with 11 bases lying between them. CDR3 sequence (DNA): TGTGCCAGCAGGCGACTAGTTGACACCGGGGAGCTGTTTTTT. It is translated as CASRRLVDTGELFF.

DNA of the CDR3: TGTGCCATCAGTGAGTTTAGGGGGCTATCGGTTGAAAAACTGTTTTTT. It translates to CAISEFRGLSVEKLFF. This rearrangement joins TRBV10-3 to TRBJ1-4; 7 nucleotides match TRBD1. With 1 base clipped from V and 7 bases from J, the junction kept 9 bases outside the gene matches. This CDR3 contains 16 residues. The germline gives CDR1 ENHRY, CDR2 SYGVKD.

This clone was observed a single time. The rearrangement joins TRBV18 to TRBJ1-5, with unresolved D. The CDR3 length is 17 residues. V shed 6 bases and J shed 0 bases, with 18 bases lying between them. Germline V gene lookup returns CDR1 KGHSH and CDR2 LQKENI. The CDR3 DNA follows: TGTGCCAGCTCGCCCCCCGGGGTAGGACTTAGCAATCAGCCCCAGCATTTT. This encodes CASSPPGVGLSNQPQHF. The whole variable domain, remainder taken from reference TRBV18 and TRBJ1-5, is NAGVMQNPRHLVRRRGQEARLRCSPMKGHSHVYWYRQLPEEGLKFMVYLQKENIIDESGMPKERFSAEFPKEGPSILRIQQVVRGDSAAYFCASSPPGVGLSNQPQHFGDGTRLSIL.

V is TRBV5-4 and J is TRBJ2-2; perhaps D is TRBD1 or TRBD2 (5 bases each). Trimming took off 0 bases at V and 2 bases at J, with 11 bases between the two ends. In germline, CDR1 is SGHNT, CDR2 YYREEE (reference sequence). The CDR3 contains 16 residues. The CDR3, as DNA: TGTGCCAGCAGCTTGGGGGGGACGGTAAACACCGGGGAGCTGTTTTTT. This sequence encodes CASSLGGTVNTGELFF.

The chain has TRBV7-2 and TRBJ2-1; 7 nucleotides line up with TRBD1. The germline V gene encodes CDR1 SGHTA and CDR2 FQGNSA. J lost 5 bases, V lost 5 bases, and 6 bases had no gene match. The CDR3 is made up of 14 amino acids. In nucleotides, the CDR3 is TGTGCCAGCAGCAGGGACAGAAGTAACAATGAGCAGTTCTTC. Encoded protein: CASSRDRSNNEQFF.

This rearrangement joins TRBV10-2 to TRBJ1-2; TRBD1 is a possible D gene (6 bases). The CDR3 runs to 15 residues. V was cut by 2 bases and J by 3 bases, with 13 bases left in between. Germline V gene lookup returns CDR1 WSHSY and CDR2 SAAADI. The DNA for the CDR3 is TGCGCCAGCAGTGAGAGGACAGCAAACTACTATGGCTACACCTTC. Amino acid sequence: CASSERTANYYGYTF.

V is TRBV6-5 and J is TRBJ1-1; D possibly corresponds to TRBD1 (5 bases). Germline V gene lookup returns CDR1 MNHEY and CDR2 SVGAGI. V was trimmed by 1 base and J by 6 bases, leaving 9 bases between them. This CDR3 is 13 amino acids long. DNA for the CDR3: TGTGCCAGCAGTTACTTCAGGGAGGCTGAAGCTTTCTTT. Translating gives CASSYFREAEAFF.

The chain uses TRBV25-1 and TRBJ2-5; D might be TRBD2 (5 bases). The germline CDR1 and CDR2 sequences are MGHDK and SYGVNS. Trimming took off 7 bases at V and 4 bases at J, with 13 bases between the two ends. The CDR3 consists of 13 residues. The CDR3 loop is CASTHRGGETQYF. CDR3 nucleotide sequence: TGTGCCAGCACCCATAGAGGAGGAGAGACCCAGTACTTC.

This chain uses TRBV28 with TRBJ1-2, with 8 bases that match TRBD1. V lost 1 base, J lost 10 bases, and 8 bases stayed unmatched. Germline-derived CDR1 and CDR2 are MDHEN and SYDVKM. There are 14 residues in the CDR3. The CDR3 nucleotides are TGTGCCAGCAGTTTATTCCGACAGGGGACATCCTACACCTTC. Protein: CASSLFRQGTSYTF.

The rearrangement links TRBV3-1 (or the pseudogene TRBV3-2) to TRBJ1-1, with 9 bases matching TRBD1. Germline V lookup: CDR1 LGHDT, CDR2 YNNKEL (reference sequence). With V trimmed by 3 bases and J by 2 bases, 7 bases remained unmatched. There are 16 residues in the CDR3. The CDR3 protein is CASSQFRDRANTEAFF. CDR3 bases: TGTGCCAGCAGCCAGTTCCGGGACAGGGCAAACACTGAAGCTTTCTTT.

The chain has TRBV6-2 or TRBV6-3 and TRBJ2-7; D possibly uses TRBD1 or TRBD2 (5 bases each). Looked up from germline, CDR1 is MNHEY and CDR2 is SVGEGT. V was clipped by 4 bases and J by 4 bases, with 17 bases between them. This CDR3 has 15 residues. CDR3 in DNA: TGTGCCAGCAGTTTCCGGGACGCAACGTTGTACGAGCAGTACTTC. Translating it yields CASSFRDATLYEQYF.

CDR3 coding DNA: TGTGCCAGCAGCCGACTCCCGAACACTGAAGCTTTCTTT. This gives the protein CASSRLPNTEAFF. V and J are TRBV7-8 and TRBJ1-1; no firm D call. CDR1 is SGHVS, CDR2 FQNEAQ, per germline. This CDR3 spans 13 amino acids. Trimming removed 5 bases at V and 1 base at J, with 8 bases between.

CDR3 nucleotide sequence: TGTGCCAGCAGTGATAGTGAGCGGGAAGTTTTTGGAGGAGGCTACACCTTC. Translation gives CASSDSEREVFGGGYTF. This chain uses TRBV6-4 with TRBJ1-2; D gene uncertain. The CDR3 extends over 17 amino acids. The V end lost 3 bases, the J end lost 8 bases, and 25 bases lay between the germline ends. Germline CDR1 reads MRHNA; CDR2 reads SNTAGT.

The chain uses TRBV1 and TRBJ2-5; TRBD1, as called in the table, went unchecked against the DNA. TRBV1 is given as a pseudogene. The CDR3 runs to 16 residues. The CDR3 bases are TGCACCAGCAGCCAAAGTGGGACAGGGGTAAAAGAGACCCAGTACTTC. The encoded protein is CTSSQSGTGVKETQYF.